A selection of T cell receptor beta chains follows, all from one sample in a study of T cell repertoires in cytomegalovirus infection. MiXCR, run by TCRdb on the reads, gives a single entry per CDR3 protein. Of fewer than 950,000 distinct CDR3 sequences detected, 32% appear once; the ten largest clones hold around 12%. Antigens of these TCRs are unknown. Sequenced here: cultured CD8+ T cells from PBMCs, sampled from culture after CMV antigen stimulation. These receptors came from a human donor in good health (CMV status not recorded). Some clones in this sample may be carry-over from other donors' samples. CDR3s include the opening cysteine and the closing phenylalanine or tryptophan. Size values are once, few and many counts, or a class for expanded clones, and some rows have none.

.	TRBV2	TRBJ2-4	CASSENEIQYF
.	TRBV29-1	TRBJ2-2	CSVARNTGELFF
.	TRBV15	TRBJ1-1	CATTAYPRTEAFF
few	TRBV24-1	TRBJ2-3	CATSEGEMTTDTQYF
.	TRBV5-1	TRBJ2-1	CASSWDRGTVNEQFF
many	TRBV7-9	TRBJ1-2	CASPSTGPPSF
many	TRBV7-3	TRBJ2-3	CASSSSYGGAPDTQYF
.	TRBV10-2	TRBJ1-2	CAISGGGNGYTF
few	TRBV6-5	TRBJ1-2	CASSYSFPGGGVYGYTF
.	TRBV5-1	TRBJ1-5	CASSLGTGDQPQHF
many	TRBV12-3/TRBV12-4	TRBJ1-1	CASCLGGKGVPEAFF
.	TRBV28	TRBJ1-2	CASSQDRADNYGYTF
.	TRBV9	TRBJ1-1	CASSVRGMNTEAFF
many	TRBV4-1	TRBJ2-2	CASSQGANTGELFF
.	TRBV12-3/TRBV12-4	TRBJ2-1	CASSKDGNEQFF
.	TRBV27	TRBJ2-3	CASSLTGTGGATQYF
few	TRBV25-1	TRBJ1-1	CASSEGVQGATTNTEAFF
few	TRBV7-9	TRBJ1-1	CASSSTPRVGVAFF
.	TRBV27	TRBJ2-1	CASSHRGSFNEQFF
few	TRBV6-1	TRBJ1-4	CASSEVKKSYNEKLFF
.	TRBV7-7	TRBJ2-7	CASSPDGSSYEQYF
.	TRBV12-3/TRBV12-4	TRBJ2-1	CASSSGAARVNEQFF
few	TRBV6-2/TRBV6-3	TRBJ2-1	CASSYSNSDATPNEQFF
.	TRBV27	TRBJ1-5	CASSRLGDRLNQPQHF
few	TRBV27	TRBJ2-3	CASTPLRTGTDTQYF
.	TRBV4-1	TRBJ2-1	CASSQWGEPYNEQFF
few	TRBV19	TRBJ2-4	CASSIAGGGHIQYF
few	TRBV5-3	TRBJ1-1	CARSLVGQGMSLSTEAFF
.	TRBV15	TRBJ2-1	CATSPWEGPSYNEQFF
.	TRBV2	TRBJ2-5	CASIWRSGETQYF
.	TRBV6-1	TRBJ2-7	CASSDLDRRYEQYF
.	TRBV4-2	TRBJ1-2	CASSQLRDRGVGYTF
.	TRBV6-5	TRBJ2-3	CASSYERVTDTQYF
few	TRBV12-3/TRBV12-4	TRBJ2-3	CASSLGYRDTDTQYF
few	TRBV7-9	TRBJ2-5	CASSSGQKKETQYF
.	TRBV10-3	TRBJ1-1	CAISESPGPGLGDTEAFF
.	TRBV5-1	TRBJ1-4	CASSLRKNEKLFF